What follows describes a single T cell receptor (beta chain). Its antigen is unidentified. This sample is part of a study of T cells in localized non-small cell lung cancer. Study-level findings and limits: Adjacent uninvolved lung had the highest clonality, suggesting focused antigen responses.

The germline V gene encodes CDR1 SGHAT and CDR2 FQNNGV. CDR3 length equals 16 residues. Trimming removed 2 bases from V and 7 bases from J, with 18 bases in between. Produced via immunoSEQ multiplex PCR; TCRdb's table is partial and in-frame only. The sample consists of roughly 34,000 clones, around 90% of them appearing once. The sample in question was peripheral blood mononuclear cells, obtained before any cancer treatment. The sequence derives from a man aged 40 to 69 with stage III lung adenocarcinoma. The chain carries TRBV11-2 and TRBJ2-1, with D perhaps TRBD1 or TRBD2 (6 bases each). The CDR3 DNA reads TGTGCCAGCAGCTTATCTCCGGGGGCCAAGGTAAATGAGCAGTTCTTC. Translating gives CASSLSPGAKVNEQFF.